A selection of T cell receptor beta chains follows, all from one sample in a study of OX40 agonist ivuxolimab in advanced cancers. TCRdb keeps only in-frame clones here, not all; method: immunoSEQ multiplex PCR. The table lists tens of thousands of clones, around 87% of them singletons. The sample here was CD4+ or CD8+ T cells sorted from blood, taken in a trial of the OX40 agonist ivuxolimab. Every receptor here comes from an adult with an advanced solid tumor such as melanoma, head and neck, liver or kidney cancer. Both conserved end residues are part of each CDR3. Each record gives: clone size, D gene, J gene, V gene, CDR3 protein, CDR3 DNA. D genes are given only for firm matches. Size is omitted from some rows. Given values are once, few, many or a class for expanded clones.

abundance: .; d_gene: .; j_gene: TRBJ1-1; v_gene: TRBV11-3; CDR3aa: CASSHGGGVEAFF; CDR3nt: TGTGCCAGCAGCCATGGAGGGGGTGTTGAAGCTTTCTTT
abundance: once; d_gene: TRBD1; j_gene: TRBJ2-7; v_gene: TRBV6-1; CDR3aa: CASRGRDRAGEQYF; CDR3nt: TGTGCCAGCAGAGGTCGGGACAGGGCCGGCGAGCAGTACTTC
abundance: .; d_gene: TRBD1; j_gene: TRBJ2-6; v_gene: TRBV6-1; CDR3aa: CASSEGQSFSGANVLTF; CDR3nt: TGTGCCAGCAGTGAGGGACAGAGTTTCTCTGGGGCCAACGTCCTGACTTTC
abundance: .; d_gene: TRBD2; j_gene: TRBJ2-1; v_gene: TRBV5-6; CDR3aa: CASSLKSGGRPSNEQFF; CDR3nt: TGTGCCAGCAGCCTAAAGTCGGGGGGGAGGCCCTCCAATGAGCAGTTCTTC
abundance: .; d_gene: .; j_gene: TRBJ2-2; v_gene: TRBV5-1; CDR3aa: CASRWGDTGELFF; CDR3nt: TGCGCCAGCAGGTGGGGGGACACCGGGGAGCTGTTTTTT
abundance: once; d_gene: .; j_gene: TRBJ1-4; v_gene: TRBV5-1; CDR3aa: CASSLGTHATNEKLFF; CDR3nt: TGCGCCAGCAGCTTGGGCACTCATGCAACTAATGAAAAACTGTTTTTT
abundance: .; d_gene: .; j_gene: TRBJ2-2; v_gene: TRBV18; CDR3aa: CASSPYTNTGELFF; CDR3nt: TGTGCCAGCTCACCCTATACGAACACCGGGGAGCTGTTTTTT
abundance: .; d_gene: .; j_gene: TRBJ2-3; v_gene: TRBV6-1; CDR3aa: CATISLYMDTQYF; CDR3nt: TGTGCCACCATAAGTTTATATATGGATACGCAGTATTTT
abundance: .; d_gene: .; j_gene: TRBJ1-5; v_gene: TRBV25-1; CDR3aa: CASSNRSNQPQHF; CDR3nt: TGTGCCAGCAGTAACCGGAGCAATCAGCCCCAGCATTTT
abundance: .; d_gene: .; j_gene: TRBJ1-1; v_gene: TRBV10-2; CDR3aa: CASREYQNTEAFF; CDR3nt: TGCGCCAGCAGGGAGTACCAGAACACTGAAGCTTTCTTT
abundance: .; d_gene: TRBD1; j_gene: TRBJ2-7; v_gene: TRBV25-1; CDR3aa: CASSVLGQLTYEQYF; CDR3nt: TGTGCCAGCAGTGTCCTGGGACAGCTTACCTACGAGCAGTACTTC
abundance: .; d_gene: TRBD1; j_gene: TRBJ2-5; v_gene: TRBV7-2; CDR3aa: CASSLGGTGEETQYF; CDR3nt: TGTGCCAGCAGCTTAGGAGGGACAGGGGAAGAGACCCAGTACTTC
abundance: .; d_gene: TRBD1; j_gene: TRBJ2-1; v_gene: TRBV7-2; CDR3aa: CASSLDRGYNEQFF; CDR3nt: TGTGCCAGCAGCTTAGACAGGGGGTACAATGAGCAGTTCTTC
abundance: .; d_gene: .; j_gene: TRBJ1-1; v_gene: TRBV11-2; CDR3aa: CASSLESETSAFF; CDR3nt: TGTGCCAGCAGCTTAGAGTCGGAAACATCAGCTTTCTTT
abundance: few; d_gene: .; j_gene: TRBJ1-5; v_gene: TRBV27; CDR3aa: CASSSIISLVEHF; CDR3nt: TGTGCCAGCAGTTCCATCATTTCCTTAGTGGAGCATTTT
abundance: .; d_gene: .; j_gene: TRBJ1-4; v_gene: TRBV2; CDR3aa: CASSEQDPNEKLFF; CDR3nt: TGTGCCAGCAGTGAGCAGGACCCTAATGAAAAACTGTTTTTT
abundance: .; d_gene: .; j_gene: TRBJ2-2; v_gene: TRBV28; CDR3aa: CASIGVGGPSASTGELFF; CDR3nt: TGTGCCAGCATTGGGGTGGGGGGACCCTCGGCATCCACCGGGGAGCTGTTTTTT
abundance: .; d_gene: TRBD1; j_gene: TRBJ1-6; v_gene: TRBV18; CDR3aa: CASGGQYNSPLHF; CDR3nt: TGTGCCAGCGGGGGACAGTATAATTCACCCCTCCACTTT
abundance: .; d_gene: .; j_gene: TRBJ1-1; v_gene: TRBV4-3; CDR3aa: CASSQVVTGNTEAFF; CDR3nt: TGCGCCAGCAGCCAAGTCGTGACAGGGAACACTGAAGCTTTCTTT
abundance: .; d_gene: TRBD1; j_gene: TRBJ1-5; v_gene: TRBV7-2; CDR3aa: CASSPTGDLTYQPQHF; CDR3nt: TGTGCCAGCAGCCCGACAGGGGACCTTACCTATCAGCCCCAGCATTTT
abundance: .; d_gene: .; j_gene: TRBJ1-1; v_gene: TRBV28; CDR3aa: CASSPPTGAVTEAFF; CDR3nt: TGTGCCAGCAGTCCTCCAACAGGTGCCGTGACTGAAGCTTTCTTT
abundance: .; d_gene: TRBD1; j_gene: TRBJ1-2; v_gene: TRBV6-5; CDR3aa: CASTEDRAGGGYTF; CDR3nt: TGTGCCAGCACCGAGGACAGGGCTGGGGGCGGCTACACCTTC
abundance: .; d_gene: .; j_gene: TRBJ2-7; v_gene: TRBV5-1; CDR3aa: CASSLDAVAYEQYF; CDR3nt: TGCGCCAGCAGCCTAGATGCTGTGGCCTACGAGCAGTACTTC
abundance: .; d_gene: .; j_gene: TRBJ1-1; v_gene: TRBV18; CDR3aa: CASSSGTEVGAFF; CDR3nt: TGTGCCAGCTCATCCGGGACGGAAGTCGGGGCTTTCTTT
abundance: .; d_gene: .; j_gene: TRBJ1-1; v_gene: TRBV7-9; CDR3aa: CASSLARIPEAFF; CDR3nt: TGTGCCAGCAGCTTAGCAAGGATCCCTGAAGCTTTCTTT
abundance: .; d_gene: .; j_gene: TRBJ2-2; v_gene: TRBV6-1; CDR3aa: CASSGISLGTGELFF; CDR3nt: TGTGCCAGCAGTGGGATTAGCTTGGGGACCGGGGAGCTGTTTTTT
abundance: .; d_gene: TRBD1; j_gene: TRBJ2-3; v_gene: TRBV4-1; CDR3aa: CASSQATIGQGPTDTQYF; CDR3nt: TGCGCCAGCAGCCAAGCCACCATAGGACAGGGTCCCACAGATACGCAGTATTTT
abundance: .; d_gene: .; j_gene: TRBJ1-6; v_gene: TRBV19; CDR3aa: CASKVNSGSPLHF; CDR3nt: TGTGCCAGTAAAGTCAATTCAGGATCACCCCTCCACTTT
abundance: .; d_gene: TRBD2; j_gene: TRBJ2-5; v_gene: TRBV30; CDR3aa: CAWSVPVLGLARQETQYF; CDR3nt: TGTGCCTGGAGTGTACCCGTTTTGGGACTAGCGCGACAAGAGACCCAGTACTTC
abundance: .; d_gene: .; j_gene: TRBJ2-7; v_gene: TRBV6-5; CDR3aa: CASNLSGGSYEQYF; CDR3nt: TGTGCCAGCAATCTATCGGGCGGTTCCTACGAGCAGTACTTC
abundance: few; d_gene: .; j_gene: TRBJ1-1; v_gene: TRBV28; CDR3aa: CASSLFTDGTEAFF; CDR3nt: TGTGCCAGCAGTTTATTTACCGATGGGACTGAAGCTTTCTTT